The source of this T cell receptor (beta chain) is a study of blood T cell repertoires in COVID-19. The CDR3 totals 13 residues. CDR1 KGHDR and CDR2 SFDVKD come from the germline V gene. V was shortened by 9 bases and J by 2 bases, with 11 bases between the two germline ends. Allocation to cohorts depended on clinical history reported by the participants. Clones were sequenced by immunoSEQ multiplex PCR, and TCRdb holds only the in-frame ones, with some missing. This repertoire shows about 230,000 clones, under 90% found once; its top ten account for 15% to 17%. The TCR comes from a young man who had recovered from COVID-19. The chain recombines TRBV24-1 with TRBJ2-3, with unresolved D. Sequences were obtained from PBMCs or T cells enriched from blood (not recorded which). The CDR3 DNA reads TGTGCCACCCAACACTGGGCCACAGATACGCAGTATTTT. Translating gives CATQHWATDTQYF.